Below, 27 T cell receptor beta chains from the same sample are listed, as sequenced in a study of OX40 agonist ivuxolimab in advanced cancers. Some clones are missing from TCRdb's copy, which holds only in-frame ones; the method was immunoSEQ multiplex PCR. The table includes 21,000 or so clones, about 79% detected once. This material consisted of CD4+ or CD8+ T cells sorted from blood, taken in a trial of the OX40 agonist ivuxolimab. Receptor source: an adult with an advanced solid tumor such as melanoma, head and neck, liver or kidney cancer.

This clone showed up just once. The chain uses TRBV27 and TRBJ2-3; 14 bases line up with TRBD2. The length of the CDR3 is 16 residues. Trimming removed 3 bases from V and 4 bases from J; junction bases left unmatched: 3. The V gene's germline CDR1 is MNHEY and CDR2 SMNVEV (reference sequence). CDR3 in amino acids: CASSLGLAGVADTQYF. CDR3 DNA: TGTGCCAGCAGTTTGGGACTAGCGGGAGTAGCAGATACGCAGTATTTT.

This clone was picked up one time. This chain links TRBV5-1 with TRBJ1-1; no clear D gene. CDR1 is SGHRS and CDR2 is YFSETQ in the germline V gene. The length of the CDR3 is 12 residues. V gave up 2 bases and J gave up 2 bases, with 4 bases separating them. The CDR3 is CASSFLNTEAFF. CDR3 DNA sequence: TGCGCCAGCAGCTTTTTAAACACTGAAGCTTTCTTT. The whole variable domain, remainder taken from reference TRBV5-1 and TRBJ1-1, is KAGVTQTPRYLIKTRGQQVTLSCSPISGHRSVSWYQQTPGQGLQFLFEYFSETQRNKGNFPGRFSGRQFSNSRSEMNVSTLELGDSALYLCASSFLNTEAFFGQGTRLTVV.

The chain uses TRBV6-5 and TRBJ2-7; 11 nucleotides line up with TRBD2. CDR1 and CDR2 from the germline V gene are MNHEY and SVGAGI. Germline trimming cut 0 bases from V and 6 bases from J; bases unmatched to any gene: 4. This CDR3 has 15 amino acids. CDR3 nucleotide sequence: TGTGCCAGCAGTTACTCCCCTAGCGGGAGGCTCGAGCAGTACTTC. Translation gives CASSYSPSGRLEQYF.

The rearrangement links TRBV19 to TRBJ1-1; D is ambiguous. The CDR3 extends over 13 amino acids. Trimming removed 1 base at V and 1 base at J, with 4 bases between. Per germline, CDR1 LNHDA and CDR2 SQIVND (reference sequence). The CDR3 coding sequence is TGTGCCAGTAGTATAGCTCGGAACACTGAAGCTTTCTTT. Its translation: CASSIARNTEAFF.

This clone is labeled medium-sized. The gene calls are TRBV9 and TRBJ2-2; D may be TRBD1 (5 bases). From germline, CDR1 is SGDLS and CDR2 YYNGEE. V lost 0 bases and J 9 bases, leaving 15 bases between the germline ends. CDR3 length: 15 amino acids. The CDR3 sequence: CASSVGGHLGRELFF. Here the CDR3 DNA reads TGTGCCAGCAGCGTAGGCGGACACTTGGGGAGGGAGCTGTTTTTT. The whole variable domain, filled in from reference TRBV9 and TRBJ2-2, reads DSGVTQTPKHLITATGQRVTLRCSPRSGDLSVYWYQQSLDQGLQFLIQYYNGEERAKGNILERFSAQQFPDLHSELNLSSLELGDSALYFCASSVGGHLGRELFFGEGSRLTVL.

The V gene is TRBV4-1, the J gene TRBJ2-7, with unresolved D. Trimming stripped 2 bases from V and 3 bases from J, with 14 bases between. The CDR3 runs 15 residues. Germline CDR1 and CDR2: MGHRA and YSYEKL. CDR3 nucleotide sequence: TGCGCCAGCAGCCAAACCTTGGGTGGGGACTACGAGCAGTACTTC. Translation gives CASSQTLGGDYEQYF.

The rearrangement links TRBV19 to TRBJ2-7, with 11 bases fitting TRBD2. Germline V CDR1 and CDR2: LNHDA, SQIVND (reference sequence). Unmatched junction bases numbered 0, after V lost 2 bases and J lost 3 bases. This CDR3 spans 14 amino acids. The CDR3 DNA is TGTGCCAGTAGTATAACTAGCGGGAGCTACGAGCAGTACTTC. Encoded protein: CASSITSGSYEQYF.

The chain joins TRBV2 to TRBJ1-1; D may be TRBD1 (6 bases). The germline V and J ends were trimmed by 6 bases and 7 bases, with 18 bases remaining between them. Germline CDR1 is SNHLY and CDR2 is FYNNEI. This CDR3 is built from 14 residues. CDR3 DNA sequence: TGTGCCAGCAGGGAGGACAGTGGTGGGCTTGAAGCTTTCTTT. The encoded protein is CASREDSGGLEAFF.

As regards this clone: Within the sample, other DNA sequences also encode this same CDR3. The CDR3, as DNA: TGTGCCAGCAGCTTAGAAGCTACCCAAGAGACCCAGTACTTC. Translation gives CASSLEATQETQYF. The chain uses TRBV11-2 and TRBJ2-5, with unresolved D. V gave up 0 bases and J gave up 1 base, with 6 bases separating them. The CDR3 extends over 14 amino acids. CDR1 is SGHAT, CDR2 FQNNGV, per germline.

The genes are TRBV27 and TRBJ2-6; D is undetermined. V was clipped by 3 bases and J by 1 base, with 13 bases between them. This CDR3 contains 17 residues. Germline-derived CDR1 and CDR2 are MNHEY and SMNVEV (reference sequence). The CDR3 spells CASSFVGADSGANVLTF. The CDR3 DNA reads as TGTGCCAGCAGTTTTGTGGGCGCTGATTCTGGGGCCAACGTCCTGACTTTC.

The chain recombines TRBV6-5 with TRBJ2-1; either TRBD1 or TRBD2 may fit D (5 bases each). V lost 6 bases, J lost 4 bases, and 10 bases lay in between. Germline values: CDR1 MNHEY, CDR2 SVGAGI. The CDR3 runs to 13 residues. The CDR3 DNA is TGTGCCAGCAGCCGGGACCCATACAATGAGCAGTTCTTC. Protein product: CASSRDPYNEQFF.

The rearrangement links TRBV30 to TRBJ2-7; D is unresolved. Trimming took off 2 bases at V and 3 bases at J, with 17 bases between the two ends. Germline CDR1 and CDR2: GTSNPN and SVGIG (reference sequence). CDR3 length: 15 amino acids. CDR3 sequence (DNA): TGTGCCTGGAGTTTATCTTTGGGCAGCAGCTACGAGCAGTACTTC. Encoded protein: CAWSLSLGSSYEQYF.

The chain combines TRBV5-4 with TRBJ2-5, with 8 bases aligning to TRBD1. This CDR3 is 14 amino acids long. V was clipped by 4 bases and J by 1 base; unmatched bases: 3. Germline assignment: CDR1 SGHNT and CDR2 YYREEE (reference sequence). The CDR3 DNA reads as TGTGCCAGCAGCCCCGGACAGGGCCAAGAGACCCAGTACTTC. Its translation is CASSPGQGQETQYF. The whole variable domain, remainder taken from reference TRBV5-4 and TRBJ2-5, is ETGVTQSPTHLIKTRGQQVTLRCSSQSGHNTVSWYQQALGQGPQFIFQYYREEENGRGNFPPRFSGLQFPNYSSELNVNALELDDSALYLCASSPGQGQETQYFGPGTRLLVL.

The chain is built from TRBV2 and TRBJ1-2, with a weak D call TRBD1 (5 bases). Germline CDR1 and CDR2: SNHLY and FYNNEI. The CDR3 extends over 15 amino acids. V was shortened by 3 bases and J by 1 base, with 12 bases between the two germline ends. The CDR3 region has the DNA TGTGCCAGCAGTGACGGCAGGGCTATTAACTATGGCTACACCTTC. It specifies CASSDGRAINYGYTF.

The chain links TRBV28 to TRBJ2-4, with TRBD1 matching 7 bases. V shed 2 bases and J 8 bases; nucleotides not matched to a gene: 6. Germline CDR1 reads MDHEN; CDR2 reads SYDVKM. This CDR3 contains 14 residues. The chain's CDR3 is CASSLQQGWDIQYF. The CDR3 nucleotides read TGTGCCAGCAGTTTACAACAGGGGTGGGACATTCAGTACTTC.

This CDR3 reads CASSGGGESYEQYF. The CDR3 bases are TGTGCCAGCAGTGGAGGGGGGGAGTCCTACGAGCAGTACTTC. This rearrangement joins TRBV2 to TRBJ2-7; D perhaps matches TRBD2 (7 bases). Germline V CDR1 and CDR2: SNHLY, FYNNEI. Trimming took off 4 bases at V and 1 base at J, with 11 bases between the two ends. The CDR3 spans 14 residues.

V and J are TRBV18 and TRBJ2-1; 7 nucleotides match TRBD2. The germline CDR1 and CDR2 sequences are KGHSH and LQKENI. This CDR3 region has 20 residues. V lost 3 bases and J lost 4; bases outside the gene matches: 21. CDR3 DNA: TGTGCCAGCTCACCGAACCTGGGAGGGACCCCTAGTCCTCGGTACAATGAGCAGTTCTTC. This translates into CASSPNLGGTPSPRYNEQFF. Drawing the rest from reference TRBV18 and TRBJ2-1, the complete variable domain is NAGVMQNPRHLVRRRGQEARLRCSPMKGHSHVYWYRQLPEEGLKFMVYLQKENIIDESGMPKERFSAEFPKEGPSILRIQQVVRGDSAAYFCASSPNLGGTPSPRYNEQFFGPGTRLTVL.

The chain employs TRBV30 and TRBJ2-7, with TRBD2 identical over 9 bases. V trimming: 4 bases; J trimming: 4 bases; junction bases outside the gene matches: 2. Germline values: CDR1 GTSNPN, CDR2 SVGIG (reference sequence). This CDR3 has 12 residues. CDR3 loop: CAWTSGNYEQYF. For the CDR3, the DNA is TGTGCCTGGACTAGCGGGAATTACGAGCAGTACTTC.

This CDR3 is CASSLSAGTNTEAFF. The CDR3 DNA is TGTGCCAGCAGCTTAAGTGCAGGGACGAACACTGAAGCTTTCTTT. The rearrangement joins TRBV7-3 to TRBJ1-1; the D gene is possibly TRBD1 (5 bases). The CDR3 contains 15 residues. The germline V gene encodes CDR1 SGHTA and CDR2 FQGTGA. Trimming took 1 base from V and 1 from J, leaving 10 bases between them.

The V and J genes are TRBV29-1 and TRBJ2-7; D is possibly TRBD2 (6 bases). Per germline, CDR1 SQVTM and CDR2 ANQGSEA. This CDR3 comprises 13 residues. Trimming cost V 2 bases and J 7 bases, with 15 bases left between them. CDR3 in DNA: TGCAGCGTTGAATATGGGGGAGGTTCAGAGCAGTACTTC. It is translated as CSVEYGGGSEQYF.

CDR3 residues: CAWSGAVSTDTQYF. DNA for the CDR3: TGTGCCTGGAGTGGGGCGGTAAGCACAGATACGCAGTATTTT. The V gene is TRBV30, the J gene TRBJ2-3, with D uncertain. The germline CDR1 and CDR2 sequences are GTSNPN and SVGIG (reference sequence). Trimming took off 1 base at V and 0 bases at J, with 8 bases between the two ends. This CDR3 contains 14 residues.

The V and J genes are TRBV7-9 and TRBJ2-2, with 8 positions matching TRBD1. Trimming at V came to 1 base and at J to 2 bases, leaving 3 bases not matched to a gene. The germline V gene has CDR1 SEHNR and CDR2 FQNEAQ (reference sequence). The CDR3 has 16 residues. The CDR3 sequence is CASSLGDRGNTGELFF. CDR3 DNA: TGTGCCAGCAGCTTAGGAGACAGGGGAAACACCGGGGAGCTGTTTTTT.

This clone was found a few times. The chain employs TRBV28 and TRBJ2-7, with 9 bases identical to TRBD1. The CDR3 totals 16 residues. V was pared by 4 bases and J by 5 bases, with 12 bases of the junction left unmatched. CDR1 and CDR2 from the germline V gene are MDHEN and SYDVKM. Here the CDR3 reads CASSSHRDRVSHEQYF. CDR3 in DNA: TGTGCCAGCAGTTCTCACCGGGACAGGGTATCCCACGAGCAGTACTTC. The full variable domain, with the rest looked up from reference TRBV28 and TRBJ2-7, is DVKVTQSSRYLVKRTGEKVFLECVQDMDHENMFWYRQDPGLGLRLIYFSYDVKMKEKGDIPEGYSVSREKKERFSLILESASTNQTSMYLCASSSHRDRVSHEQYFGPGTRLTVT.

V and J are TRBV7-6 and TRBJ2-7; 12 nucleotides match TRBD2. Germline CDR1 is SGHVS and CDR2 is FNYEAQ. This CDR3 region has 14 residues. V was clipped by 5 bases and J by 6 bases; unmatched bases: 5. This CDR3 reads CASSRAGLAGEQYF. The CDR3 DNA follows: TGTGCCAGCAGCCGCGCGGGACTAGCGGGCGAGCAGTACTTC.

This chain joins TRBV5-6 and TRBJ2-7, with 10 bases matching TRBD2. This CDR3 comprises 15 residues. The germline CDR1 and CDR2 sequences are SGHDT and YYEEEE. The J segment lost 7 bases and the V segment lost 0 bases, leaving 7 bases of the junction unmatched. The CDR3 DNA sequence: TGTGCCAGCAGCTTGGCCGCTAGCGGGAGAGGTGAGCAGTACTTC. It codes for CASSLAASGRGEQYF.

This sequence joins TRBV28 and TRBJ1-2, with no clear D. Germline values: CDR1 MDHEN, CDR2 SYDVKM. The CDR3 has 14 residues. The V and J ends lost 6 bases and 2 bases respectively, with 13 bases between them. CDR3 sequence (DNA): TGTGCCAGCAGCCCGGTAGGATCGAACTATGGCTACACCTTC. Translating gives CASSPVGSNYGYTF.

A few counts support this clone. The chain employs TRBV7-9 and TRBJ1-2, with 8 bases aligning to TRBD1. This CDR3 comprises 14 residues. Germline CDR1 is SEHNR and CDR2 is FQNEAQ (reference sequence). V dropped 4 bases and J dropped 1; count of bases not matched to a gene: 2. The CDR3 reads CASSSGQGNYGYTF. The CDR3 region has the DNA TGTGCCAGCAGCTCCGGACAGGGTAACTATGGCTACACCTTC.